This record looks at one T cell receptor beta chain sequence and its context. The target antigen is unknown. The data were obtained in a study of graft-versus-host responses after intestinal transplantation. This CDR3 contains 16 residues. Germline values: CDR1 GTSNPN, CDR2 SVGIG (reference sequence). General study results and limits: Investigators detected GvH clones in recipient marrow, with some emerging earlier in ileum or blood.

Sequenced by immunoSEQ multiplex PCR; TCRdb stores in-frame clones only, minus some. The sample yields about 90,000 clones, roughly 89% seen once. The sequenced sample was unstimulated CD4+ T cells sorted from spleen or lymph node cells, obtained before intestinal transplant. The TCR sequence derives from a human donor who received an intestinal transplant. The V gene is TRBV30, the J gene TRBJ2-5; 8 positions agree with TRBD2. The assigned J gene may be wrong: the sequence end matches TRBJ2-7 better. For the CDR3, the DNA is TGTGCCTGGAGTGGGTTGGCTAGCGGGTCCCTCAACGAGCAGTACTTC. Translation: CAWSGLASGSLNEQYF.